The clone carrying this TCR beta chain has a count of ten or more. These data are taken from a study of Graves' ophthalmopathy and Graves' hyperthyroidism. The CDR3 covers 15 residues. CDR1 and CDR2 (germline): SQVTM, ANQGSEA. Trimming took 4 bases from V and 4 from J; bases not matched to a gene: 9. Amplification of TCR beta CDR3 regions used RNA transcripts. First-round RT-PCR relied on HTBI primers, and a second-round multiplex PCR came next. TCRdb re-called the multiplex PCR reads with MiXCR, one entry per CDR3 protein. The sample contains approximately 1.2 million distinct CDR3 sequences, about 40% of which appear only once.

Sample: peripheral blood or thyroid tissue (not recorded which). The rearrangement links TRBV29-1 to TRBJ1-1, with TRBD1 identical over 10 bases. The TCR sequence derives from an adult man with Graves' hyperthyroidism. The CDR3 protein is CSVGGTGVGGTEAFF. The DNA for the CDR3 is TGCAGCGTTGGGGGGACAGGGGTTGGTGGCACTGAAGCTTTCTTT. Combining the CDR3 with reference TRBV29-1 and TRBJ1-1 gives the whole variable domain SAVISQKPSRDICQRGTSLTIQCQVDSQVTMMFWYRQQPGQSLTLIATANQGSEATYESGFVIDKFPISRPNLTFSTLTVSNMSPEDSSIYLCSVGGTGVGGTEAFFGQGTRLTVV.